This T cell receptor (beta chain) was sequenced during a study of regulatory T cells in long-lasting Graves disease. Whole-study findings and limits: Among samples with persistent disease, TRBV28, TRBJ1-2 and TRBJ2-5 were favored.

This clonotype came up many times. The antigen remains unidentified. Library construction for TCR beta used iRepertoire HTBI primers and Arm-PCR of CDR3 regions. TCRdb redid the calling of the multiplex PCR reads with MiXCR, one entry per CDR3 protein. The sample consists of 390,000 or so distinct CDR3 sequences, 10% to 15% of them appearing once. Indicated time point: newly diagnosed GD, antithyroid drugs for less than 3 months. The TCR library was made from RNA that had been extracted from PBMCs in TRIzol. An endocrinology department located in Xi'an, China, was where the patients came from. This CDR3 spans 14 amino acids. Per the germline V gene, CDR1 is MNHEY and CDR2 is SMNVEV (reference sequence). With 6 bases clipped from V and 7 bases from J, the junction kept 7 bases outside the gene matches. This sample also appeared in a second study, on T cells in Graves' hyperthyroidism and ophthalmopathy. In that study: The model forecast ophthalmopathy, anticipating it by a median approximately 7 months before onset.

The source of this sequence is a woman younger than 35 with Graves disease. The rearrangement uses TRBV27 and TRBJ2-1, with 9 bases matching TRBD1. The sample in question was peripheral blood mononuclear cells (PBMCs), obtained at new diagnosis, from a patient treated with antithyroid drugs. The CDR3 DNA reads as TGTGCCAGCAGGACAGGGGGTGTTAGGAATGAGCAGTTCTTC. Residues: CASRTGGVRNEQFF.